These 22 T cell receptor beta chains originate from one sample sequenced in a study of shared clonotypes between healthy human individuals. Assay used: immunoSEQ multiplex PCR; TCRdb lists only in-frame clones, some missing. The profile covers about 79,000 clones, with around 57% appearing a single time and around 50% taken by the ten largest. The sequencing sample was made of memory CD8+ T cells sorted from blood. Subset meaning: CD45RO+ cells pooled with CCR7-negative TemRA cells. The receptor source for this set is a man aged 25 to 40 in good health.

The J gene is TRBJ2-6, the V gene TRBV10-3; D is possibly TRBD2 (6 bases). V was trimmed by 5 bases and J by 5 bases, leaving 13 bases between them. In germline, CDR1 is ENHRY, CDR2 SYGVKD. The CDR3 is made up of 15 amino acids. CDR3 loop: CAISLRDCRANVLTF. CDR3 nucleotide sequence: TGTGCCATCAGTTTACGGGACTGTCGGGCCAACGTCCTGACTTTC.

About this clone itself: This specimen includes other DNA sequences encoding the same CDR3. The chain has TRBV18 and TRBJ1-5, with TRBD1 matching over 8 bases. Germline V CDR1 and CDR2: KGHSH, LQKENI. V gave up 3 bases and J gave up 6 bases; unmatched junction bases: 4. The CDR3 sequence is 14 residues long. The CDR3 reads CASSPDRAVQPQHF. Written as DNA, the CDR3 is TGTGCCAGCTCACCGGACAGGGCAGTTCAGCCCCAGCATTTT.

This clone appeared many times. The chain combines TRBV27 with TRBJ1-5; the D gene is possibly TRBD1 (6 bases). V was pared by 1 base and J by 5 bases, with 9 bases between. Per the germline V gene, CDR1 is MNHEY and CDR2 is SMNVEV (reference sequence). This CDR3 is built from 14 residues. For the CDR3, the DNA is TGTGCCAGCAGTTTATTGGGGGCCCATCAGCCCCAGCATTTT. This gives the protein CASSLLGAHQPQHF.

This chain joins TRBV28 and TRBJ2-1; D is perhaps TRBD1 (5 bases). Trimming left V 3 bases short and J 4 bases short, with 10 bases between. This CDR3 has 14 amino acids. Per germline, CDR1 MDHEN and CDR2 SYDVKM. CDR3 sequence reads: CASSFIRGYNEQFF. CDR3 DNA: TGTGCCAGCAGTTTTATTAGGGGATACAATGAGCAGTTCTTC. The entire variable domain, with the rest obtained from reference TRBV28 and TRBJ2-1, is as follows: DVKVTQSSRYLVKRTGEKVFLECVQDMDHENMFWYRQDPGLGLRLIYFSYDVKMKEKGDIPEGYSVSREKKERFSLILESASTNQTSMYLCASSFIRGYNEQFFGPGTRLTVL.

This chain connects TRBV7-9 to TRBJ1-1; 7 bases agree with TRBD1. The CDR3 contains 15 residues. Germline CDR1 reads SEHNR; CDR2 reads FQNEAQ (reference sequence). The V and J ends lost 5 bases and 0 bases, in that order; junction bases with no gene match: 6. The CDR3 is CASSPAGQLNTEAFF. The CDR3 DNA reads TGTGCCAGCAGCCCAGCGGGACAGTTGAACACTGAAGCTTTCTTT.

This clone occurred once. The chain combines TRBV7-6 with TRBJ2-5; the D gene is possibly TRBD2 (7 bases). The CDR3 has 15 amino acids. Germline V gene data show CDR1 as SGHVS and CDR2 as FNYEAQ. V was cut by 4 bases and J by 5 bases, with 17 bases left in between. The CDR3 sequence is CASSWGGGEEETQYF. DNA for the CDR3: TGTGCCAGCAGCTGGGGGGGCGGGGAGGAGGAGACCCAGTACTTC.

The V call is TRBV6-1, the J call TRBJ1-1; D may be TRBD1 (5 bases). With 8 bases removed from V and 3 bases from J, the gap between germline ends came to 10 bases. The germline gives CDR1 MNHNS, CDR2 SASEGT. The CDR3 contains 12 residues. CDR3 in amino acids: CASEWGYTEAFF. The CDR3 bases are TGTGCCAGCGAGTGGGGGTACACTGAAGCTTTCTTT.

This clone was seen a handful of times. The chain links TRBV6-5 to TRBJ1-2; D is possibly TRBD1 (5 bases). Germline-derived CDR1 and CDR2 are MNHEY and SVGAGI. Trimming took 8 bases from V and 0 from J, leaving 7 bases between them. CDR3 length: 12 amino acids. The CDR3 loop reads CASRGANYGYTF. The CDR3, as DNA: TGTGCCAGCCGGGGGGCTAACTATGGCTACACCTTC.

J is TRBJ2-4 and V is TRBV7-2; D might be TRBD1 (5 bases). There are 12 residues in the CDR3. The germline gives CDR1 SGHTA, CDR2 FQGNSA. Trimming removed 5 bases at V and 4 bases at J, with 6 bases between. The CDR3 reads CASSPGKNIQYF. The CDR3 DNA reads TGTGCCAGCAGCCCAGGGAAAAACATTCAGTACTTC.

The gene calls are TRBV9 and TRBJ2-6; no firm D call. This CDR3 comprises 14 residues. The V gene's germline CDR1 is SGDLS and CDR2 YYNGEE. The V end lost 4 bases, the J end lost 4 bases, and 9 bases lay between the germline ends. Here the CDR3 reads CASSPASGANVLTF. In DNA form, the CDR3 reads TGTGCCAGCAGCCCCGCAAGCGGGGCCAACGTCCTGACTTTC.

The V call is TRBV7-9, the J call TRBJ2-7, with D maybe TRBD2 (6 bases). The length of the CDR3 is 14 residues. CDR1 and CDR2 from the germline V gene are SEHNR and FQNEAQ (reference sequence). V was pared by 5 bases and J by 4 bases, with 15 bases between. CDR3 sequence: CASSPGAGGYEQYF. CDR3 nucleotides: TGTGCCAGCAGCCCTGGGGCCGGGGGATACGAGCAGTACTTC.

The chain couples TRBV7-2 to TRBJ2-4; possibly TRBD2 for D (7 bases). The CDR3 spans 14 residues. CDR1 and CDR2 (germline): SGHTA, FQGNSA. V shed 5 bases and J shed 8 bases, with 16 bases lying between them. The CDR3 DNA reads TGTGCCAGCAGCCAGGGGCTGGGGGGGGACATTCAGTACTTC. Its protein product is CASSQGLGGDIQYF.

This rearrangement joins TRBV13 to TRBJ2-7; no definite D call. Looked up from germline, CDR1 is PRHDT and CDR2 is FYEKMQ (reference sequence). This CDR3 contains 14 residues. The ends were cut back, 5 bases at V and 0 bases at J, with 11 bases in the middle. The CDR3 DNA is TGTGCCAGCAGCCCCGGCCAGAGCTCCTACGAGCAGTACTTC. Protein: CASSPGQSSYEQYF.

V and J are TRBV10-3 and TRBJ2-7; D is undetermined. The CDR3 loop spans 12 amino acids. V lost 4 bases to trimming and J lost 3 bases, with 7 bases between them. Germline-derived CDR1 and CDR2 are ENHRY and SYGVKD. The CDR3 nucleotides are TGTGCCATCAGTGTCCAGGTCTACGAGCAGTACTTC. The encoded protein is CAISVQVYEQYF.

The rearrangement joins TRBV7-3 to TRBJ2-1, with a tentative D call TRBD2 (6 bases). V gave up 2 bases and J gave up 8 bases, with 13 bases separating them. This CDR3 has 14 amino acids. CDR1 and CDR2 (germline): SGHTA, FQGTGA. As DNA, the CDR3 is TGTGCCAGCAGCTTAGGCCTCGGCGGGGATGAGCAGTTCTTC. As protein: CASSLGLGGDEQFF.

This clone has at least ten counts. The same CDR3 also results from other DNA sequences found in this sample. V and J are TRBV4-3 and TRBJ2-7; D may be TRBD1 (5 bases). The CDR3 has 14 amino acids. Trimming took off 0 bases at V and 6 bases at J, with 12 bases between the two ends. CDR1 LGHNA and CDR2 YSLEER come from the germline V gene. The CDR3 DNA follows: TGCGCCAGCAGCCAAGATGGCATGGGGCTCGAGCAGTACTTC. It yields the protein CASSQDGMGLEQYF.

This clone was seen just once. The chain employs TRBV18 and TRBJ2-3; possible D gene TRBD2, 6 bases. This CDR3 region has 17 residues. The V and J ends lost 2 bases and 5 bases respectively, with 20 bases between them. Germline V CDR1 and CDR2: KGHSH, LQKENI. The CDR3: CASSPAGLGVGKDTQYF. CDR3 sequence (DNA): TGTGCCAGCTCACCAGCGGGACTCGGCGTGGGGAAAGATACGCAGTATTTT.

The chain joins TRBV25-1 to TRBJ2-2; 11 nucleotides match TRBD1. This CDR3 contains 16 residues. CDR1 MGHDK and CDR2 SYGVNS come from the germline V gene. Trimming at V came to 1 base and at J to 8 bases, leaving 6 bases not matched to a gene. CDR3 residues: CASSESPGQGGGELFF. CDR3 sequence (DNA): TGTGCCAGCAGTGAATCACCGGGACAGGGGGGTGGGGAGCTGTTTTTT.

The chain employs TRBV19 and TRBJ2-3; no clear D. This CDR3 contains 12 residues. CDR1 is LNHDA and CDR2 is SQIVND in the germline V gene (reference sequence). V was trimmed by 6 bases and J by 4 bases, leaving 8 bases between them. CDR3 amino acids: CASRRPPDTQYF. CDR3 DNA: TGTGCCAGTAGACGACCCCCAGATACGCAGTATTTT.

This clone was seen only a few times. This sequence joins TRBV7-2 and TRBJ2-1; TRBD1 is a possible D gene (5 bases). The CDR3 runs to 15 residues. Germline V gene data show CDR1 as SGHTA and CDR2 as FQGNSA. V was pared by 5 bases and J by 3 bases, with 14 bases between. The CDR3 sequence: CASSETTAIYNEQFF. The CDR3 bases are TGTGCCAGCAGCGAAACGACAGCAATCTACAATGAGCAGTTCTTC.

This clone showed up many times. This rearrangement joins TRBV28 to TRBJ1-3; TRBD1 matches at 7 bases. The CDR3 length is 17 residues. With 3 bases clipped from V and 0 bases from J, the junction kept 8 bases outside the gene matches. Germline CDR1 is MDHEN and CDR2 is SYDVKM. Here the CDR3 reads CASSFPGQSYSGNTIYF. The DNA of the CDR3 is TGTGCCAGCAGTTTTCCGGGACAGAGTTACTCTGGAAACACCATATATTTT. Full variable domain (missing parts from reference TRBV28 and TRBJ1-3): DVKVTQSSRYLVKRTGEKVFLECVQDMDHENMFWYRQDPGLGLRLIYFSYDVKMKEKGDIPEGYSVSREKKERFSLILESASTNQTSMYLCASSFPGQSYSGNTIYFGEGSWLTVV.

The chain couples TRBV30 to TRBJ2-7; the match to TRBD1 covers 7 bases. The germline gives CDR1 GTSNPN, CDR2 SVGIG (reference sequence). CDR3 length: 11 residues. Unmatched junction bases numbered 1, after V lost 5 bases and J lost 3 bases. The CDR3 spells CAWGDSYEQYF. CDR3 DNA sequence: TGTGCCTGGGGGGACAGCTACGAGCAGTACTTC.